Listed below are T cell receptor beta chains from one sample, sequenced in a study of blood T cells in healthy people across ages. Each CDR3 protein is one row after TCRdb ran MiXCR on the 5' RACE reads. The sample carries some 1.8 million distinct CDR3 sequences, approximately 39% recorded once. Input material: blood. Receptors were obtained from a human donor in good health. Both conserved end residues are part of each CDR3. A D gene is named only where the DNA matches it firmly. Clone size, where shown, is once, few, many, or a class for clones that have expanded.

V	D	size	length	J	DNA	CDR3
TRBV6-2/TRBV6-3	-	-	14	TRBJ1-5	TGTGCCAGCAGGGCAGACTCTAGCAATCAGCCCCAGCATTTT	CASRADSSNQPQHF
TRBV29-1	TRBD2	-	16	TRBJ2-1	TGCAGCGTTGAATTTCCCCAGCGGGAACTCTACAATGAGCAGTTCTTC	CSVEFPQRELYNEQFF
TRBV2	TRBD1	-	12	TRBJ2-3	TGTGCCAGCAGTGAGTACAGGGGGACGCAGTATTTT	CASSEYRGTQYF
TRBV5-6	-	-	15	TRBJ2-5	TGTGCCAGCAGCTTGGTCCGGGGTAGGGGAGAGACCCAGTACTTC	CASSLVRGRGETQYF
TRBV4-1	-	-	16	TRBJ2-3	TGCGCCAGCAGCCAAGATCTCGGAGCTGGCACAGATACGCAGTATTTT	CASSQDLGAGTDTQYF
TRBV7-2	-	-	15	TRBJ2-7	TGTGCCAGCAGCTTAGAAGGGATCGGGGTTGCCGAGCAGTACTTC	CASSLEGIGVAEQYF
TRBV6-5	-	few	15	TRBJ1-1	TGTGCCAGCAGTTACTCGGCAGGGCGGGGAACTGAAGCTTTCTTT	CASSYSAGRGTEAFF
TRBV7-2	TRBD2	once	16	TRBJ2-7	TGTGCCAGCAGCGGGGCGGGACTAGCGATAATGGCCGAGCAGTACTTC	CASSGAGLAIMAEQYF
TRBV12-3/TRBV12-4	-	-	12	TRBJ1-2	TGTGCCAGCAGTCAGACAACCGCTGGCTACACCTTC	CASSQTTAGYTF
TRBV3-1	-	-	11	TRBJ1-2	TGTGCCAGCAGAGGGACGCTAGACTACACCTTC	CASRGTLDYTF
TRBV20-1	-	-	13	TRBJ1-1	TGCAGTGCTTATCAGTTCATGAACACTGAAGCTTTCTTT	CSAYQFMNTEAFF
TRBV4-3	TRBD2	few	14	TRBJ2-1	TGCGCCAGCAGCCCGTTTGCGGGAGCCAATGAGCAGTTCTTC	CASSPFAGANEQFF
TRBV7-8	-	-	15	TRBJ1-1	TGTGCCAGCAGCTACAAACAGGGTGTGAGCACTGAAGCTTTCTTT	CASSYKQGVSTEAFF
TRBV6-6	TRBD1	-	17	TRBJ2-3	TGTGCCAGCAGTCCTTCTCGGACAGGGGCAAAGGCAGATACGCAGTATTTT	CASSPSRTGAKADTQYF
TRBV29-1	TRBD1	few	14	TRBJ2-1	TGCAGCGTTTCCCGGACAGGGGCCCACAATGAGCAGTTCTTC	CSVSRTGAHNEQFF
TRBV7-3	-	-	15	TRBJ1-2	TGTGCCAGCAGCTTAGAACATACAGGGAGCTATGGCTACACCTTC	CASSLEHTGSYGYTF
TRBV4-3	-	-	14	TRBJ1-2	TGCGCCAGCAGCCAAGGTACGGCAGGATATGGCTACACCTTC	CASSQGTAGYGYTF
TRBV7-9	-	many	15	TRBJ1-2	TGTGCCAGCAGCTTAGGTCAAGGACTCAACTATGGCTACACCTTC	CASSLGQGLNYGYTF
TRBV12-3/TRBV12-4	-	-	15	TRBJ2-5	TGTGCCAGCAGTTCCGAGGGACTTTCCCAAGAGACCCAGTACTTC	CASSSEGLSQETQYF
TRBV7-9	TRBD2	-	17	TRBJ2-1	TGTGCCAGCAGCCAGACTAGCGGGGGCCCCCTTGTCGATGAGCAGTTCTTC	CASSQTSGGPLVDEQFF
TRBV6-5	TRBD1	-	18	TRBJ1-2	TGTGCCAGCAGTTGGGTCCTCAGGACAGGGGAATCTAACTATGGCTACACCTTC	CASSWVLRTGESNYGYTF
TRBV19	TRBD1	once	18	TRBJ1-5	TGTGCCAGTAGTCCTGGGACAGGGAGAGGAGATAGCAATCAGCCCCAGCATTTT	CASSPGTGRGDSNQPQHF
TRBV20-1	-	once	16	TRBJ2-3	TGCAGTGCACCGGTCTTCCACCCTCCAGGCACAGATACGCAGTATTTT	CSAPVFHPPGTDTQYF
TRBV25-1	-	-	14	TRBJ2-1	TGTGCCAGCAGTATCTCGACTGAGTACAATGAGCAGTTCTTC	CASSISTEYNEQFF
TRBV6-5	-	few	14	TRBJ2-5	TGTGCCAGCAGTTACTCGAGGCTTCGAGAGACCCAGTACTTC	CASSYSRLRETQYF
TRBV6-1	TRBD1	few	17	TRBJ1-5	TGTGCCAGCAGTGAAGCCCTAACAGGGGGATTCGATCAGCCCCAGCATTTT	CASSEALTGGFDQPQHF
TRBV7-9	-	-	14	TRBJ2-1	TGTGCCAGCAGCAAAACCAGGGATAGGAGCGAGCAGTTCTTC	CASSKTRDRSEQFF
TRBV7-6	TRBD2	few	15	TRBJ2-5	TGTGCCAGCAGCTACCAAGCGGGGGGCGAAGAGACCCAGTACTTC	CASSYQAGGEETQYF
TRBV5-1	TRBD1	-	14	TRBJ1-2	TGCGCCAGCAGCTTGGCACAGGGGGCGCCTGGCTACACCTTC	CASSLAQGAPGYTF
TRBV7-2	-	-	17	TRBJ2-1	TGTGCCAGCAGCTCACCAACGGGGGGCGCCCCCTACAATGAGCAGTTCTTC	CASSSPTGGAPYNEQFF
TRBV7-2	TRBD1	few	16	TRBJ1-1	TGTGCCAGCAGCTCCTTATGGACAGGAGGGAACACTGAAGCTTTCTTT	CASSSLWTGGNTEAFF
TRBV4-1	-	-	17	TRBJ1-5	TGCGCCAGCAGCCAAGGAACAGCTGCCCCCCGTAATCAGCCCCAGCATTTT	CASSQGTAAPRNQPQHF
TRBV5-6	TRBD1	-	14	TRBJ1-6	TGTGCCAGCAGCTACGGGACAGAAGATTCACCCCTCCACTTT	CASSYGTEDSPLHF
TRBV4-3	-	-	14	TRBJ2-5	TGCGCCAGCAGCCAAGATTGGGCTGATGAGACCCAGTACTTC	CASSQDWADETQYF
TRBV19	TRBD1	-	17	TRBJ1-5	TGTGCCAGTAGTACTTCCCAGGGGGGCGTCTTCAATCAGCCCCAGCATTTT	CASSTSQGGVFNQPQHF
TRBV12-3/TRBV12-4	TRBD1	-	15	TRBJ1-3	TGTGCCAGCAGTCCCGACAGGGGGCGCGGAAACACCATATATTTT	CASSPDRGRGNTIYF
TRBV7-2	TRBD1	-	15	TRBJ2-1	TGTGCCAGCAGCTTTAGTGATGGCAGGGGGAGCGAGCAGTTCTTC	CASSFSDGRGSEQFF
TRBV24-1	TRBD1	-	14	TRBJ2-6	TGTGCCGCGGACAGGGGAAATGGGGCCAACGTCCTGACTTTC	CAADRGNGANVLTF
TRBV5-1	-	-	16	TRBJ2-5	TGCGCCAGCAGCCTTAAGGCTAGACGAATCCAAGAGACCCAGTACTTC	CASSLKARRIQETQYF
TRBV15	TRBD2	-	16	TRBJ2-5	TGTGCCACCAGCAGAGATTACGGGGGGGTTGGAGAGACCCAGTACTTC	CATSRDYGGVGETQYF
TRBV4-2	-	-	16	TRBJ1-4	TGTGCCAGCAGCTCAGATTCCAGGGGAACTAATGAAAAACTGTTTTTT	CASSSDSRGTNEKLFF
TRBV7-2	-	once	14	TRBJ1-4	TGTGCCAGCAGCCCGGGGACCCTGGGGGAAAAACTGTTTTTT	CASSPGTLGEKLFF
TRBV12-3/TRBV12-4	TRBD1	-	14	TRBJ2-1	TGTGCCAGCAGTCGAAGAGGGACAGGTGATGAGCAGTATTTC	CASSRRGTGDEQYF
TRBV6-6	-	-	13	TRBJ1-5	TGTGCCAGCAGACAGGGCATGGGTCAGCCCCAGCATTTT	CASRQGMGQPQHF
TRBV6-6	-	-	12	TRBJ1-1	TGTGCCAGCAGGGACAGCCCCACTGAAGCTTTCTTT	CASRDSPTEAFF
TRBV5-1	-	-	18	TRBJ1-4	TGCGCCAGCAGCGAGGAGCCTACAGGTAGATTTTTCGGGGAAAAGCTGTTTTTT	CASSEEPTGRFFGEKLFF
TRBV9	-	-	18	TRBJ1-5	TGTGCCAGCAGCGACCGGGACCGACCATATCATAGCAATCAGCCCCAGCATTTT	CASSDRDRPYHSNQPQHF
TRBV4-3	TRBD1	-	18	TRBJ1-4	TGCGCCAGCAGCCAAGACGGACAGGGGAGCACAACTAATGAAAAACTGTTTTTT	CASSQDGQGSTTNEKLFF
TRBV12-3/TRBV12-4	-	-	12	TRBJ2-2	TGTGCCAGCAACGGCAACACCGGGGAGCTGTTTTTT	CASNGNTGELFF
TRBV29-1	-	once	12	TRBJ1-2	TGCAGCGTTCTGGCGGCTAACTATGGCTACACCTTC	CSVLAANYGYTF
TRBV20-1	TRBD1	-	15	TRBJ1-2	TGCAGTGCTTTGACGTGGGACAGGTCTTTTTATGGCTACACCTTC	CSALTWDRSFYGYTF
TRBV7-6	TRBD1	-	15	TRBJ1-5	TGTGCCAGCAGCTTTGGAGGGGGCCTGGGGCAGCCCCAGCATTTT	CASSFGGGLGQPQHF
TRBV6-5	TRBD2	many	13	TRBJ2-1	TGTGCCACCCGCCTAGCGGGGGGGCATGAGCAGTTCTTC	CATRLAGGHEQFF
TRBV28	-	-	14	TRBJ2-1	TGTGCCAGCAGATCCTCGGGGTCCAGCAATGAGCAGTTCTTC	CASRSSGSSNEQFF
TRBV24-1	-	-	13	TRBJ1-1	TGTGCCACCAGTGATTTGGGGAGCACTGAAGCTTTCTTT	CATSDLGSTEAFF